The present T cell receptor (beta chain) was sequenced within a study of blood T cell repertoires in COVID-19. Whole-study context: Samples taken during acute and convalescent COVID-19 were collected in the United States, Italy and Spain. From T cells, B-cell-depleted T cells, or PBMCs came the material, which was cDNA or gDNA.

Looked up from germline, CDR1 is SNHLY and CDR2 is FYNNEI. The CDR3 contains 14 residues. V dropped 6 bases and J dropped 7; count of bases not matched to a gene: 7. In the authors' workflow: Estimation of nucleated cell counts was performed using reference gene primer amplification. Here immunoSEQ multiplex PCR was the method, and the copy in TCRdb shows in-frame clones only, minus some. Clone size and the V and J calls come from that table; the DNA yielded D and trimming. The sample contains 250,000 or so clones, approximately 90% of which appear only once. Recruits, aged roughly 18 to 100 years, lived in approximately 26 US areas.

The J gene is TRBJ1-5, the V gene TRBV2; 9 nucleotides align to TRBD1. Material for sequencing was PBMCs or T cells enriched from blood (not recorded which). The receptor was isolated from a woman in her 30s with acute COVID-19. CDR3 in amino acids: CASRLQGAGQPQHF. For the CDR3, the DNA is TGTGCCAGCAGATTACAGGGGGCCGGGCAGCCCCAGCATTTT.